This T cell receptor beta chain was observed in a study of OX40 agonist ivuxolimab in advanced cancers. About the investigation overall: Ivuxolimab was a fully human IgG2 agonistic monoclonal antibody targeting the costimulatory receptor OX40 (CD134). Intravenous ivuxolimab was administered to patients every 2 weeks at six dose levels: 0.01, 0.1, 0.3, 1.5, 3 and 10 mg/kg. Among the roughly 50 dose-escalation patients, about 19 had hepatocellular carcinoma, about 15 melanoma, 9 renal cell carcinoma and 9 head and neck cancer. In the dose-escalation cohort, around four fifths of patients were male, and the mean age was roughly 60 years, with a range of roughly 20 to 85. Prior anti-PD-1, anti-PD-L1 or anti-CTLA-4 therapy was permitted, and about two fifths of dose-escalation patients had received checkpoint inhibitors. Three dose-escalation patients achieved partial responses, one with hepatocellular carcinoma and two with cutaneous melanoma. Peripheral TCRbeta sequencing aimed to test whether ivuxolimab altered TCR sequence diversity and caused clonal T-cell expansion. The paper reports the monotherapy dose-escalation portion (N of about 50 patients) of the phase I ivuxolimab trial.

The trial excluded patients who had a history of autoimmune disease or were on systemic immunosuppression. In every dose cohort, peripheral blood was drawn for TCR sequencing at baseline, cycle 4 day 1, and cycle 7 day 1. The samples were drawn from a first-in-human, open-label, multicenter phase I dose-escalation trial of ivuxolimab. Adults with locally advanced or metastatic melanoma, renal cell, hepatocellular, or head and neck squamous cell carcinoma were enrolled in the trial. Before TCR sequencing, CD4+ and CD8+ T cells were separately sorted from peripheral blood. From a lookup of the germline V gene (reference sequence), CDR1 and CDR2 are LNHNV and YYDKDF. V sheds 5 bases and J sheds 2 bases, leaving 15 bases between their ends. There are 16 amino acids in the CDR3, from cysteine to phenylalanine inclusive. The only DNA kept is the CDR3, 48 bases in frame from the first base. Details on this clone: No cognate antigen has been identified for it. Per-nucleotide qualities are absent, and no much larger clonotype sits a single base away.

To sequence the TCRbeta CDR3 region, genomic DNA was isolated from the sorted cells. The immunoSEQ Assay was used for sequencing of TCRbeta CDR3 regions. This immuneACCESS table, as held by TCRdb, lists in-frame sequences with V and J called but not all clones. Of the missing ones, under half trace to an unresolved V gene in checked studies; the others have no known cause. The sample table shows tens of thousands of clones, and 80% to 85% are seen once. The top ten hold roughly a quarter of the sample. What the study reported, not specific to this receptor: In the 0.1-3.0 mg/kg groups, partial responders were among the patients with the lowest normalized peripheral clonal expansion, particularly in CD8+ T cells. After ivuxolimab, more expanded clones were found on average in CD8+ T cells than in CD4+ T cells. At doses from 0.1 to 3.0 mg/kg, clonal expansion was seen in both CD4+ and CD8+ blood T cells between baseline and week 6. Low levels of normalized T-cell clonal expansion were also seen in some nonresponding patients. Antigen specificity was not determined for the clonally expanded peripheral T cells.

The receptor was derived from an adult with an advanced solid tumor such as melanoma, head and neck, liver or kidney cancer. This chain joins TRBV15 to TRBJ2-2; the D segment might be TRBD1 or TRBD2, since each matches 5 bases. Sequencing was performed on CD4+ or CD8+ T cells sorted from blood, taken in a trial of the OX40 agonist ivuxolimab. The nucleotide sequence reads TGTGCCACCAGCGGAAAAGGGACGAGCAACACCGGGGAGCTGTTTTTT. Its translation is CATSGKGTSNTGELFF.